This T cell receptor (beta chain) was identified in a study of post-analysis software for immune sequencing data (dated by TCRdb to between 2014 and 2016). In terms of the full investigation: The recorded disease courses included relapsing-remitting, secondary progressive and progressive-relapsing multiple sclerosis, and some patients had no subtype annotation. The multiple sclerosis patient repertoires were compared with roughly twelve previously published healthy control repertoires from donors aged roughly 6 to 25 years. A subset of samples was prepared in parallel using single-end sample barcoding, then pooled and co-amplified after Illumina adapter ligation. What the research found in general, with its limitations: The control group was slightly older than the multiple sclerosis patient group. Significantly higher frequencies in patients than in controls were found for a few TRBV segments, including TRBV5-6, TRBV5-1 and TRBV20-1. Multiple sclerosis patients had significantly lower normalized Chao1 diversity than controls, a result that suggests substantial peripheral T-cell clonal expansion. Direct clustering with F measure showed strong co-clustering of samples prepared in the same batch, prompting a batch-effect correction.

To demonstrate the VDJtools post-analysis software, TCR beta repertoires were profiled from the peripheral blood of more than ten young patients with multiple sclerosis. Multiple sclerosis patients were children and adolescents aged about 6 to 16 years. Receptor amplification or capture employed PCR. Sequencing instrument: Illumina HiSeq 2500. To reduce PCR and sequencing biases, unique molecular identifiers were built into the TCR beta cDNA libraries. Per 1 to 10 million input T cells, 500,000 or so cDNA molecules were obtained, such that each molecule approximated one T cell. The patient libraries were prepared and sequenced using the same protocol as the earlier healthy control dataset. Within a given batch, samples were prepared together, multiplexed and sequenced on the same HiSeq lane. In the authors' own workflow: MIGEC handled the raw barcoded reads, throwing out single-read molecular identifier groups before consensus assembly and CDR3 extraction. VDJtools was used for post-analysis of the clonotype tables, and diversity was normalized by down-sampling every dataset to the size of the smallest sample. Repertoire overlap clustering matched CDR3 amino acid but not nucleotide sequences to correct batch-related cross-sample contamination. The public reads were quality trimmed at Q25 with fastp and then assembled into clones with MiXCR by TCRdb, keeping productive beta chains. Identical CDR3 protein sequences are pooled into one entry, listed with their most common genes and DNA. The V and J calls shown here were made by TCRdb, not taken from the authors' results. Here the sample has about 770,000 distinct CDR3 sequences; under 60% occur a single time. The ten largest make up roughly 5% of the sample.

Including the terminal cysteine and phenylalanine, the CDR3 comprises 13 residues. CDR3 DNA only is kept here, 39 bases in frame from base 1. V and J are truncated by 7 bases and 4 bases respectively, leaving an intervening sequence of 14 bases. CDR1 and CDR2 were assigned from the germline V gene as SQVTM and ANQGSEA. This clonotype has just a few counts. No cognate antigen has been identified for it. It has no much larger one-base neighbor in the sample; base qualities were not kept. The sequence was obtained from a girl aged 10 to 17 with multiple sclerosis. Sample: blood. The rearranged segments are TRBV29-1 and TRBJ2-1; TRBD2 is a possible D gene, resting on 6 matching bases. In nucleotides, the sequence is TGCAGCGCTGGGGAGGAGGAGTACAATGAGCAGTTCTTC. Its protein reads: CSAGEEEYNEQFF.